The sample holds one count of the clone carrying this TCR beta chain. The antigen remains undetermined. The data were obtained in a study of cytomegalovirus exposure and HLA in healthy donors. Overall study findings and caveats: The productive fraction for most TCR beta V segments was about 90% or about 30% in an earlier analysis. One later analysis reportedly identified an Asian-associated ancestry cluster that showed fewer N-insertions than the roughly 670-donor mean.

Primers: 60 Vbeta forward and 13 Jbeta reverse. Clones were sequenced by immunoSEQ multiplex PCR, and TCRdb holds only the in-frame ones, with some missing. The sample has some 120,000 clones, around 72% seen once. The CDR3 totals 12 residues. Trimming left V 11 bases short and J 6 bases short, with 16 bases between. Germline CDR1 is SNHLY and CDR2 is FYNNEI. The sample taken for sequencing was PBMCs. The clonotype was recovered from a woman between 45 and 65 years old in good health and CMV-seropositive. The rearrangement uses TRBV2 and TRBJ1-2, with D perhaps matching TRBD1 (5 bases). CDR3 in amino acids: CASQADSDGYTF. Here the CDR3 DNA reads TGTGCCTCGCAGGCAGACAGCGATGGCTACACCTTC.